Shown below are 25 T cell receptor beta chains from a single sample sequenced in a study of CD8 T cells in Susac syndrome. RNA amounts of roughly 0.5 to 1 ug underwent reverse transcription with random hexamers. TCRdb re-called the immunoSEQ multiplex PCR reads through MiXCR, storing one row per CDR3 protein. Of hundreds of thousands of distinct CDR3 sequences detected, approximately 89% appear once; the ten largest clones hold about 0.12%. The sequenced sample was CD8+ T cells from PBMCs. The source is a human donor with multiple sclerosis.

This chain joins TRBV7-9 and TRBJ2-5; possibly TRBD2 for D (6 bases). The CDR3 runs to 15 residues. Germline CDR1 SEHNR, CDR2 FQNEAQ (reference sequence). V gave up 5 bases and J gave up 1 base, with 14 bases separating them. For the CDR3, the DNA is TGTGCCAGCAGCCCCTCCGCGGGGCTCCAAGAGACCCAGTACTTC. Translating it yields CASSPSAGLQETQYF.

The chain is built from TRBV19 and TRBJ2-5; D is perhaps TRBD1 (6 bases). Trimming took off 6 bases at V and 1 base at J, with 18 bases between the two ends. This CDR3 region has 16 residues. CDR1 LNHDA and CDR2 SQIVND come from the germline V gene (reference sequence). Here the CDR3 DNA reads TGTGCCAGTAGAGCGACAGGTATTTACTTCCAAGAGACCCAGTACTTC. It translates to CASRATGIYFQETQYF. The variable domain in full, completed from reference TRBV19 and TRBJ2-5, reads DGGITQSPKYLFRKEGQNVTLSCEQNLNHDAMYWYRQDPGQGLRLIYYSQIVNDFQKGDIAEGYSVSREKKESFPLTVTSAQKNPTAFYLCASRATGIYFQETQYFGPGTRLLVL.

The chain links TRBV10-3 to TRBJ1-1; D gene uncertain. The germline CDR1 and CDR2 sequences are ENHRY and SYGVKD. This CDR3 has 16 residues. V was cut by 9 bases and J by 3 bases, with 23 bases left in between. The CDR3, as DNA: TGTGCCATAGGAGCGGACGGGGTTTTTTCGGACACTGAAGCTTTCTTT. Protein product: CAIGADGVFSDTEAFF.

The V gene is TRBV14, the J gene TRBJ2-1, with 9 bases identical to TRBD2. V shed 4 bases, J shed 8 bases, and the junction held 15 bases outside the gene matches. CDR1 and CDR2 from the germline V gene are SGHDN and FVKESK. CDR3 length: 17 amino acids. This CDR3 is CASSPAGRRGGHDEQFF. The CDR3 nucleotides are TGTGCCAGCAGCCCAGCTGGTCGGCGGGGGGGCCATGATGAGCAGTTCTTC.

The chain employs TRBV12-3 or TRBV12-4 and TRBJ1-1; 8 positions agree with TRBD1. The CDR3 sequence is 15 residues long. J gave up 3 bases and V 3 bases, and 6 bases lay outside the gene matches. The CDR3 reads CASSLNRGSDTEAFF. In DNA form, the CDR3 reads TGTGCCAGCAGTTTGAACAGGGGGTCAGACACTGAAGCTTTCTTT.

This chain uses TRBV3-1 with TRBJ2-1; TRBD2 matches at 9 bases. The CDR3 contains 17 residues. Germline V CDR1 and CDR2: LGHDT, YNNKEL (reference sequence). Trimming took 0 bases from V and 4 from J; bases not matched to a gene: 7. In nucleotides, the CDR3 is TGTGCCAGCAGCCAAGATGGGCTAGCGGGGTTTTACAATGAGCAGTTCTTC. This codes for CASSQDGLAGFYNEQFF.

The chain employs TRBV4-1 and TRBJ1-5; D unresolved. Germline V gene data show CDR1 as MGHRA and CDR2 as YSYEKL. V was pared by 2 bases and J by 0 bases, with 20 bases between. The CDR3 contains 19 residues. This CDR3 reads CASSQFPPAGPYSNQPQHF. In nucleotides, the CDR3 is TGCGCCAGCAGCCAATTCCCACCTGCAGGCCCTTATAGCAATCAGCCCCAGCATTTT.

The chain recombines TRBV11-2 with TRBJ1-6; D is undetermined. The CDR3 has 16 amino acids. CDR1 is SGHAT, CDR2 FQNNGV, per germline. Trimming removed 3 bases at V and 0 bases at J, with 9 bases between. The chain's CDR3 is CASSFWTSSYNSPLHF. In DNA form, the CDR3 reads TGTGCCAGCAGCTTTTGGACTAGCTCCTATAATTCACCCCTCCACTTT.

CDR3 sequence (DNA): TGTGCCAGCATGGGATTTACCGCTGATCCCTTGGAGCAGTACTTC. It yields the protein CASMGFTADPLEQYF. The chain links TRBV2 to TRBJ2-7; no clear D. Trimming removed 7 bases at V and 7 bases at J, with 23 bases between. The CDR3 contains 15 residues. Germline values: CDR1 SNHLY, CDR2 FYNNEI.

This chain links TRBV6-5 with TRBJ2-7; D ambiguous. This CDR3 is 14 amino acids long. Germline CDR1 is MNHEY and CDR2 is SVGAGI. V lost 2 bases to trimming and J lost 0 bases, with 8 bases between them. DNA for the CDR3: TGTGCCAGCAGTTACGGGGTGGGCTCCTACGAGCAGTACTTC. Protein sequence: CASSYGVGSYEQYF.

The rearrangement links TRBV20-1 to TRBJ1-2; a possible D gene is TRBD1 (6 bases). V lost 3 bases and J 3 bases, leaving 11 bases between the germline ends. The CDR3 covers 13 residues. Germline V gene lookup returns CDR1 DFQATT and CDR2 SNEGSKA (reference sequence). The CDR3 DNA sequence: TGCAGTGCTAGGGGGGACACCTACTATGGCTACACCTTC. Protein sequence: CSARGDTYYGYTF.

The J gene is TRBJ2-3, the V gene TRBV6-1; either TRBD1 or TRBD2 may fit D (6 bases each). The CDR3 loop spans 15 amino acids. Trimming removed 6 bases from V and 3 bases from J, with 16 bases in between. Per the germline V gene, CDR1 is MNHNS and CDR2 is SASEGT. Here the CDR3 reads CASSPTSRGTDTQYF. The CDR3 DNA follows: TGTGCCAGCAGCCCGACTAGTAGGGGGACAGATACGCAGTATTTT.

The V gene is TRBV5-1, the J gene TRBJ2-3; 9 bases map to TRBD1. Germline trimming cut 4 bases from V and 4 bases from J; bases unmatched to any gene: 7. The CDR3 is 15 residues long. The germline CDR1 and CDR2 sequences are SGHRS and YFSETQ. The CDR3 DNA reads as TGCGCCAGCAGCCCCGGGACAGGGCTCGCAGATACGCAGTATTTT. As protein: CASSPGTGLADTQYF.

The chain is built from TRBV27 and TRBJ2-7, with D perhaps TRBD1 (6 bases). CDR3 length: 17 amino acids. V lost 3 bases to trimming and J lost 1 base, with 19 bases between them. Germline assignment: CDR1 MNHEY and CDR2 SMNVEV (reference sequence). The CDR3: CASSFGRPWTASYEQYF. As DNA, the CDR3 is TGTGCCAGCAGTTTCGGCCGTCCCTGGACAGCATCCTACGAGCAGTACTTC.

The chain has TRBV30 and TRBJ1-6; D is undetermined. V lost 1 base and J 6 bases, leaving 13 bases between the germline ends. Germline V gives CDR1 GTSNPN, CDR2 SVGIG (reference sequence). The CDR3 runs to 15 residues. CDR3: CAWSGPTTGNSPLHF. Here the CDR3 DNA reads TGTGCCTGGAGTGGCCCTACTACGGGTAATTCACCCCTCCACTTT.

This clonotype was detected only a few times. This chain connects TRBV4-1 to TRBJ1-2; no definite D call. Germline assignment: CDR1 MGHRA and CDR2 YSYEKL. V was shortened by 0 bases and J by 4 bases, with 12 bases between the two germline ends. CDR3 length: 15 amino acids. CDR3 nucleotides: TGCGCCAGCAGCCAAGATCAGTCGACGGTCTATGGCTACACCTTC. Translating it yields CASSQDQSTVYGYTF.

The V gene is TRBV5-5, the J gene TRBJ1-2, with a tentative D call TRBD1 (5 bases). Trimming cost V 0 bases and J 6 bases, with 9 bases left between them. CDR1 and CDR2 (germline): SGHKS, YYEKEE (reference sequence). The CDR3 spans 13 residues. CDR3 sequence reads: CASSLAGNDGYTF. The DNA for the CDR3 is TGTGCCAGCAGCTTGGCAGGGAATGATGGCTACACCTTC.

The genes are TRBV29-1 and TRBJ2-6, with 8 bases that match TRBD2. Trimming cost V 7 bases and J 3 bases; bases outside gene matches: 8. Looked up from germline, CDR1 is SQVTM and CDR2 is ANQGSEA. The CDR3 runs 15 residues. The CDR3 DNA reads as TGCAGCGCGGGGGGGGGCGTGTTTGGGGCCAACGTCCTGACTTTC. Translation gives CSAGGGVFGANVLTF.

This clonotype was detected only once. The V and J genes are TRBV30 and TRBJ2-7, with TRBD1 identical over 11 bases. The germline CDR1 and CDR2 sequences are GTSNPN and SVGIG (reference sequence). The length of the CDR3 is 14 residues. Unmatched junction bases numbered 6, after V lost 3 bases and J lost 5 bases. CDR3 coding DNA: TGTGCCTGGAGCCGGACAGGGGGCGCGGACGAGCAGTACTTC. This sequence encodes CAWSRTGGADEQYF. The full variable domain, its missing parts supplied by reference TRBV30 and TRBJ2-7, is SQTIHQWPATLVQPVGSPLSLECTVEGTSNPNLYWYRQAAGRGLQLLFYSVGIGQISSEVPQNLSASRPQDRQFILSSKKLLLSDSGFYLCAWSRTGGADEQYFGPGTRLTVT.

V is TRBV11-2 and J is TRBJ1-4, with 9 bases that match TRBD1. This CDR3 spans 23 amino acids. Germline CDR1 is SGHAT and CDR2 is FQNNGV. Trimming took 2 bases from V and 5 from J; bases not matched to a gene: 27. The CDR3 bases are TGTGCCAGCAGCTTATGGAGGGGAACGGGACAGGGTTCTAGAGGTCCCCAGAATGAAAAACTGTTTTTT. This gives the protein CASSLWRGTGQGSRGPQNEKLFF.

The V gene is TRBV27, the J gene TRBJ2-7; TRBD2 matches 7 bases. The J segment lost 1 base and the V segment lost 0 bases, leaving 6 bases of the junction unmatched. Per germline, CDR1 MNHEY and CDR2 SMNVEV (reference sequence). The CDR3 length is 16 residues. CDR3 sequence reads: CASSLSSGVGSYEQYF. DNA of the CDR3: TGTGCCAGCAGTTTATCGAGCGGGGTAGGGTCCTACGAGCAGTACTTC.

This rearrangement joins TRBV21-1 to TRBJ2-3; TRBD1 is the table's D call, not checked against the DNA. TRBV21-1 is a listed pseudogene. This CDR3 has 17 amino acids. The CDR3 coding sequence is TGTGCCAGCAGCGAATTCCGGGCGCCCCCGGTCACAGATACGCAGTATTTT. This encodes CASSEFRAPPVTDTQYF.

The genes are TRBV15 and TRBJ1-2; D remains unclear. V lost 5 bases to trimming and J lost 3 bases, with 10 bases between them. The CDR3 spans 13 residues. Germline V lookup: CDR1 LNHNV, CDR2 YYDKDF (reference sequence). The CDR3 coding sequence is TGTGCCACCAGCCCCCGGACGGACTATGGCTACACCTTC. As protein: CATSPRTDYGYTF.

The V call is TRBV10-3, the J call TRBJ2-5; D might be TRBD1 (6 bases). Germline loops: CDR1 ENHRY, CDR2 SYGVKD. The CDR3 runs 15 residues. With 0 bases removed from V and 2 bases from J, the gap between germline ends came to 10 bases. The CDR3 is CAISESGQPQETQYF. The DNA of the CDR3 is TGTGCCATCAGTGAGTCGGGACAACCACAAGAGACCCAGTACTTC.

The CDR3 sequence is CASSSPTRVGSEQYF. Written as DNA, the CDR3 is TGTGCCAGCAGTTCGCCCACTAGGGTTGGTTCCGAGCAGTACTTC. V gene TRBV27 combines with J gene TRBJ2-7; maybe TRBD2 (5 bases). CDR3 size: 15 residues. Trimming shortened V by 4 bases and J by 6 bases, and 19 bases separated the two germline ends. Looked up from germline, CDR1 is MNHEY and CDR2 is SMNVEV (reference sequence).